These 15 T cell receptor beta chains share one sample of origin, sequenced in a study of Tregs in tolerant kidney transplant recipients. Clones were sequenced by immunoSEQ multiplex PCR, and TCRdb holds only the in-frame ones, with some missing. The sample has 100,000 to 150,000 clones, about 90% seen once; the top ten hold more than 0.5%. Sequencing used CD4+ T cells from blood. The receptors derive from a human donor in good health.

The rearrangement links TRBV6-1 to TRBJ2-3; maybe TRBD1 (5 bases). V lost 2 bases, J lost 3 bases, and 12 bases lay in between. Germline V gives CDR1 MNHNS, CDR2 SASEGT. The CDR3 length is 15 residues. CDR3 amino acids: CASSELWQGTDTQYF. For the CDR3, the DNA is TGTGCCAGCAGTGAATTGTGGCAGGGTACAGATACGCAGTATTTT.

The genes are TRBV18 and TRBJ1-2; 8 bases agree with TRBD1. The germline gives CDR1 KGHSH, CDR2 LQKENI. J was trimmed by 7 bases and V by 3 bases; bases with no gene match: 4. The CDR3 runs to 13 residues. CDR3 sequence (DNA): TGTGCCAGCTCACCGCAGGGGGCAGTTGGCTACACCTTC. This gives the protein CASSPQGAVGYTF. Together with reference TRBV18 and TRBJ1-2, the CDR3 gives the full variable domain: NAGVMQNPRHLVRRRGQEARLRCSPMKGHSHVYWYRQLPEEGLKFMVYLQKENIIDESGMPKERFSAEFPKEGPSILRIQQVVRGDSAAYFCASSPQGAVGYTFGSGTRLTVV.

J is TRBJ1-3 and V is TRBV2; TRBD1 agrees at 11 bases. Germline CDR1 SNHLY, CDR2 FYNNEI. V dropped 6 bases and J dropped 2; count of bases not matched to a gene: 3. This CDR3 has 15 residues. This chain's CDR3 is CASRLGQGAGNTIYF. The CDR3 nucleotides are TGTGCCAGCAGGCTGGGACAGGGGGCTGGAAACACCATATATTTT.

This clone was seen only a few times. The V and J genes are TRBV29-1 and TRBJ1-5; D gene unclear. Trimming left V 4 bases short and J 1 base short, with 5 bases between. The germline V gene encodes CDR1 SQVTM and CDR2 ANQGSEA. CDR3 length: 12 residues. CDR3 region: CSVAGSNQPQHF. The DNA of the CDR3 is TGCAGCGTTGCCGGAAGCAATCAGCCCCAGCATTTT.

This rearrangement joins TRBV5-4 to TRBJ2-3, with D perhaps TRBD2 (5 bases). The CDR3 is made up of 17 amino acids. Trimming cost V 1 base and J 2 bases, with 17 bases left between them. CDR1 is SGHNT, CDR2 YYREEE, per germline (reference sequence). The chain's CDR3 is CASSLRRAADTTDTQYF. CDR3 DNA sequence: TGTGCCAGCAGCTTGCGGAGAGCGGCAGATACCACAGATACGCAGTATTTT.

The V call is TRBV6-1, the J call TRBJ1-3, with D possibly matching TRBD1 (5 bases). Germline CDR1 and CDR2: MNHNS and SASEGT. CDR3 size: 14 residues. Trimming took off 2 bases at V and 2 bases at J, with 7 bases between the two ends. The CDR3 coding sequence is TGTGCCAGCAGTGAACGCAGGGCTGGAAACACCATATATTTT. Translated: CASSERRAGNTIYF.

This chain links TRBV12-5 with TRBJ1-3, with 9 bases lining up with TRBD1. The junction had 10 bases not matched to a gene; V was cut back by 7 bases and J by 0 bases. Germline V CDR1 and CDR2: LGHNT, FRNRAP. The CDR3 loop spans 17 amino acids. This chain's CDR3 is CASAPGTGLPSGNTIYF. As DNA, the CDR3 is TGTGCTAGTGCCCCCGGGACAGGGCTCCCCTCTGGAAACACCATATATTTT.

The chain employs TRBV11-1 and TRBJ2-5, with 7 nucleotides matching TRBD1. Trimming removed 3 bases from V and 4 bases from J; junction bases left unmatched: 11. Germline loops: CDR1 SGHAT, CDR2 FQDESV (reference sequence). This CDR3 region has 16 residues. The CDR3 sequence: CASSFPKQGQRETQYF. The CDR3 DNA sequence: TGTGCCAGCAGCTTCCCTAAACAGGGGCAAAGAGAGACCCAGTACTTC.

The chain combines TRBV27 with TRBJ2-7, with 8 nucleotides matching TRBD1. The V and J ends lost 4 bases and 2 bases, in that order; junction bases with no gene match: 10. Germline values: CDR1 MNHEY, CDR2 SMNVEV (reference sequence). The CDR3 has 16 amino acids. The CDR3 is CASSYFRQGITYEQYF. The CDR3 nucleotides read TGTGCCAGCAGTTATTTCCGACAGGGGATAACCTACGAGCAGTACTTC.

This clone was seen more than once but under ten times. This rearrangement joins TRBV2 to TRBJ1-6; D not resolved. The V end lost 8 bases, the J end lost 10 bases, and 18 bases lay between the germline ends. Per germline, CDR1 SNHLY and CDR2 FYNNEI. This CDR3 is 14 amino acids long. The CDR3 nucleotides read TGTGCCAGCTCTCCGTCGGCCCTAGGGTCACCCCTCCACTTT. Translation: CASSPSALGSPLHF.

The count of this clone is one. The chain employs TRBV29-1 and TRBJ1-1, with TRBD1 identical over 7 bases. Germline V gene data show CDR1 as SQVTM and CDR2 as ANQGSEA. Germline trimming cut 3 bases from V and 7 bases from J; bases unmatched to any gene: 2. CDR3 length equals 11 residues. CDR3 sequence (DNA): TGCAGCGTTGAGACAGGGAATGAAGCTTTCTTT. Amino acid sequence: CSVETGNEAFF.

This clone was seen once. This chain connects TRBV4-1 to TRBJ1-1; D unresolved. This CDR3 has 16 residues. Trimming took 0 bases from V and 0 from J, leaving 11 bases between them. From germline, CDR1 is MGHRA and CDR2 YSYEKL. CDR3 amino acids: CASSQEVTALNTEAFF. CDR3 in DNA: TGCGCCAGCAGCCAAGAGGTGACGGCTTTGAACACTGAAGCTTTCTTT.

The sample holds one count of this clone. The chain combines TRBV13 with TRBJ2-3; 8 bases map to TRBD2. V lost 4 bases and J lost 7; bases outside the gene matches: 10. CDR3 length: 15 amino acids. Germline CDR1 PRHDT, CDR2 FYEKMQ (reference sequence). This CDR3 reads CASSSQRAGDYTQYF. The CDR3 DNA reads TGTGCCAGCAGCTCCCAGCGAGCGGGGGACTATACGCAGTATTTT.

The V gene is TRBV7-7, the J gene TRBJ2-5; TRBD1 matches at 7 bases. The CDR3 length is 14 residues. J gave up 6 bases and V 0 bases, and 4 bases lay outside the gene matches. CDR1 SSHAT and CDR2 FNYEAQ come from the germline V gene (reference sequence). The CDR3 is CASSLARGIKTQYF. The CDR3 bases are TGTGCCAGCAGCTTAGCCAGGGGGATAAAGACCCAGTACTTC.

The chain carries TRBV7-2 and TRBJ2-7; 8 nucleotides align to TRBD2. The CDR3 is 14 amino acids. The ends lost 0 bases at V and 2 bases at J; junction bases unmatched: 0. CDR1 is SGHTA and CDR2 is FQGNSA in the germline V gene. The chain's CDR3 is CASSLAGGAYEQYF. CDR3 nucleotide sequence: TGTGCCAGCAGCTTAGCCGGGGGGGCCTACGAGCAGTACTTC.